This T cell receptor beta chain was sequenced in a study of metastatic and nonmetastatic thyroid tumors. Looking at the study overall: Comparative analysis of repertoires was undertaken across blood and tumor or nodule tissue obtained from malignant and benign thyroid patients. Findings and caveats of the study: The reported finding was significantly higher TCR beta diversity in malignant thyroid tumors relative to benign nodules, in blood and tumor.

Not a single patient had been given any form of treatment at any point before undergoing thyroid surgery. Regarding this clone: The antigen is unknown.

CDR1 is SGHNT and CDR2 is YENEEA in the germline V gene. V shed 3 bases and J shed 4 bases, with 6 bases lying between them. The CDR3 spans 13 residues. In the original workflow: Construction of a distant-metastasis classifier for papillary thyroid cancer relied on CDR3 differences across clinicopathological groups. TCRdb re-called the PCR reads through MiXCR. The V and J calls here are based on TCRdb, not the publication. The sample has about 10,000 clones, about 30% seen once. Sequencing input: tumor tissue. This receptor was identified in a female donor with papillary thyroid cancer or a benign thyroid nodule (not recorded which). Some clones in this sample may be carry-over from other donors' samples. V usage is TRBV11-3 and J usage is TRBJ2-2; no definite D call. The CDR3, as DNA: TGTGCCAGCAGCTTCACGGTCACCGGGGAGCTGTTTTTT. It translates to CASSFTVTGELFF.